Below are 5 T cell receptor beta chains sequenced from a single sample in a study of blood T cell repertoires in COVID-19. Clones were sequenced by immunoSEQ multiplex PCR, and TCRdb holds only the in-frame ones, with some missing. The table lists about 170,000 clones, 90% to 95% of them singletons. Sequenced input: peripheral blood. Source of these receptors: a woman aged 45-60 years with acute or convalescent COVID-19.

A single count supports this clone. The gene calls are TRBV19 and TRBJ2-5, with unresolved D. V was cut by 0 bases and J by 2 bases, with 10 bases left in between. The CDR3 is 15 residues long. The V gene's germline CDR1 is LNHDA and CDR2 SQIVND (reference sequence). The DNA for the CDR3 is TGTGCCAGTAGTATAGATAGGCGGAATCAAGAGACCCAGTACTTC. Translated, it gives CASSIDRRNQETQYF. The full variable domain, its missing parts supplied by reference TRBV19 and TRBJ2-5, is DGGITQSPKYLFRKEGQNVTLSCEQNLNHDAMYWYRQDPGQGLRLIYYSQIVNDFQKGDIAEGYSVSREKKESFPLTVTSAQKNPTAFYLCASSIDRRNQETQYFGPGTRLLVL.

The chain joins TRBV28 to TRBJ1-1; 7 positions agree with TRBD1. The trim removed 6 bases at V and 4 bases at J, leaving 8 bases unmatched. The CDR3 contains 14 residues. CDR1 and CDR2 (germline): MDHEN, SYDVKM. The DNA of the CDR3 is TGTGCCAGCAGCTTAGGGGGCGTTCGCACTGAAGCTTTCTTT. Translated: CASSLGGVRTEAFF.

The rearrangement uses TRBV14 and TRBJ2-1; 8 positions agree with TRBD2. CDR3 size: 16 residues. Germline lookup yields CDR1 SGHDN and CDR2 FVKESK. Trimming removed 4 bases from V and 7 bases from J; junction bases left unmatched: 12. The CDR3 DNA follows: TGTGCCAGCAGCCCGGGTAGGACTAGCTTTAATAATGAGCAGTTCTTC. Residues: CASSPGRTSFNNEQFF.

This chain uses TRBV12-5 with TRBJ1-5; D may be TRBD1 (5 bases). The V end lost 3 bases, the J end lost 7 bases, and 10 bases lay between the germline ends. Germline assignment: CDR1 LGHNT and CDR2 FRNRAP. The CDR3 extends over 13 amino acids. This CDR3 is CASGFAKGQPQHF. In nucleotides, the CDR3 is TGTGCTAGTGGTTTCGCCAAGGGGCAGCCCCAGCATTTT.

This rearrangement joins TRBV18 to TRBJ2-7; weak D call: TRBD1 (6 bases). The V end lost 2 bases, the J end lost 3 bases, and 14 bases lay between the germline ends. CDR1 and CDR2 from the germline V gene are KGHSH and LQKENI. The CDR3 sequence is 15 residues long. CDR3 sequence: CASSPGPTGFYEQYF. The CDR3 bases are TGTGCCAGCTCACCAGGCCCAACAGGGTTCTACGAGCAGTACTTC.